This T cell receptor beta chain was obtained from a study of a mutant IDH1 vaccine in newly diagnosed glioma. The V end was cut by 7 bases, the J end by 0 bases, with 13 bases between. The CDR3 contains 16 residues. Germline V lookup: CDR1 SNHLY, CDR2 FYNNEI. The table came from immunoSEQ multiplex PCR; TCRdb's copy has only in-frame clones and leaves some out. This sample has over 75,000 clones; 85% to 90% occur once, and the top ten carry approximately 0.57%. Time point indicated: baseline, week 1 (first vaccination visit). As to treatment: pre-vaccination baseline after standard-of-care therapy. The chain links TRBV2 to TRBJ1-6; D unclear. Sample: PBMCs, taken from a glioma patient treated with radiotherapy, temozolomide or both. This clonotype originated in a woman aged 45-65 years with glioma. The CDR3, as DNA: TGTGCCAGCACTTTTTCGGGCCGCTCCTATAATTCACCCCTCCACTTT. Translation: CASTFSGRSYNSPLHF.